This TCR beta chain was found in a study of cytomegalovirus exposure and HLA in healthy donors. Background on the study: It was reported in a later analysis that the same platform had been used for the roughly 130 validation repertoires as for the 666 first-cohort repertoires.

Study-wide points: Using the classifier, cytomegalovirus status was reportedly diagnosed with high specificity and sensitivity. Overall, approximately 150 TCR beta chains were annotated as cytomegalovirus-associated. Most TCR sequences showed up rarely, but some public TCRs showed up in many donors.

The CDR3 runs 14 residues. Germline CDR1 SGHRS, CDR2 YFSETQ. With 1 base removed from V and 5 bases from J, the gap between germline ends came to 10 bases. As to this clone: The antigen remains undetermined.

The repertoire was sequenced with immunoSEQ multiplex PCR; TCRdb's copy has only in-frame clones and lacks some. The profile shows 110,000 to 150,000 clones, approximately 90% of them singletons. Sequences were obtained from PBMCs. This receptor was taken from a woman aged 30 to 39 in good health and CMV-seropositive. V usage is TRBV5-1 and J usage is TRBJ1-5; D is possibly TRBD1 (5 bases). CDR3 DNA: TGCGCCAGCAGCTTGACAGGCCAGGATCAGCCCCAGCATTTT. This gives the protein CASSLTGQDQPQHF.